This T cell receptor beta chain originates from a study of molecular identifiers for immune sequencing clone quantification. TCRdb reprocessed the PCR reads with MiXCR, giving one entry per CDR3 protein. In the table there are about 640,000 distinct CDR3 sequences, just under 20% of which are singletons. The table lists this clonotype with many counts. As yet, its antigen is unknown. From around 20,000 to 1,000,000 sorted cells, naive CD8 libraries were generated with 10%, 30% or 50% RNA. The CDR3 spans 17 residues. V shed 8 bases and J 0 bases; nucleotides not matched to a gene: 8. Germline V gene data show CDR1 as MRHNA and CDR2 as SNTAGT. Study results and limitations: Over 99% of effector molecules, yet under 1% of naive-cell molecules, were held by clones above 20 RNA copies. Jurkat TCR RNA spiked in from one cell could reportedly be detected among about a million naive cells.

The sample taken for sequencing was naive CD8+ T cells from blood, with Jurkat cell RNA spiked in. Stated subset: FACS-sorted CD8+CD4-CCR7+CD45RA+ naive T cells. This sequence joins TRBV6-4 and TRBJ2-4, with TRBD1 matching 12 bases. The receptor's source is a human donor in good health. Some libraries in this study had Jurkat cell RNA spiked in. DNA of the CDR3: TGTGCCAGCTACCGGGACAGGGGGCTAGGAGCCAAAAACATTCAGTACTTC. Translating it yields CASYRDRGLGAKNIQYF.